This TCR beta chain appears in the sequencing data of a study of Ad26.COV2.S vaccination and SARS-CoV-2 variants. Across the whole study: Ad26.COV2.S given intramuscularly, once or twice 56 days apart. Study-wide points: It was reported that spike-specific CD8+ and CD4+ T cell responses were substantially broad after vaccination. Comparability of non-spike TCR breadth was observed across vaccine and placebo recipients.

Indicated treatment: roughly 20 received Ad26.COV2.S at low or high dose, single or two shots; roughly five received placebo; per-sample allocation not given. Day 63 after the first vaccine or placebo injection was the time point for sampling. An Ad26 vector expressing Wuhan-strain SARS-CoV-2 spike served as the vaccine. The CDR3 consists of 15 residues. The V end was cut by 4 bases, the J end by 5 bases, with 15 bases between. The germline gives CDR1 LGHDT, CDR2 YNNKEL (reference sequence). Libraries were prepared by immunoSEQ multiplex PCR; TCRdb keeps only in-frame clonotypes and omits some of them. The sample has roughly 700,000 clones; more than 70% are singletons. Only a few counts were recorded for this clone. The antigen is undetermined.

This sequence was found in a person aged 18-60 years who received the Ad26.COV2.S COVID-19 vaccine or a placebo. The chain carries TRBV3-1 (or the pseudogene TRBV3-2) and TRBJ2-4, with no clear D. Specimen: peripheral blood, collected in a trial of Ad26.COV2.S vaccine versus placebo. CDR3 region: CASSLLGSRENIQYF. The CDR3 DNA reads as TGTGCCAGCAGCCTTCTAGGTTCTCGCGAAAACATTCAGTACTTC.